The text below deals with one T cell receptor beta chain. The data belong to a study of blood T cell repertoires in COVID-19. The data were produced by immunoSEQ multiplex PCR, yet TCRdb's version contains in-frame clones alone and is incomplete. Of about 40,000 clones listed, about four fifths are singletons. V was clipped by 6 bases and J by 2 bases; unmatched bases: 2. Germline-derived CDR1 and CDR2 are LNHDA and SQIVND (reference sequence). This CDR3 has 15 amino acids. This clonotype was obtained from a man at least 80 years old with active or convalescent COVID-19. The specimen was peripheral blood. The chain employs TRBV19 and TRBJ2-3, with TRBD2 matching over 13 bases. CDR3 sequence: CASSGLAGATDTQYF. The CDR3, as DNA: TGTGCCAGTAGCGGACTAGCGGGGGCCACAGATACGCAGTATTTT. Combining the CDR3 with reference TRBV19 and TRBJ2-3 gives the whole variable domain DGGITQSPKYLFRKEGQNVTLSCEQNLNHDAMYWYRQDPGQGLRLIYYSQIVNDFQKGDIAEGYSVSREKKESFPLTVTSAQKNPTAFYLCASSGLAGATDTQYFGPGTRLTVL.